The T cell receptor beta chain described here comes from a study of neurological immune-mediated disorders. Study findings and constraints: When the repertoires were grouped phylogenetically, those of 18 of the 34 multiple sclerosis patients came together in a single cluster of related CDR3 sequences, which points to a possible repertoire-level signature.

CDR1 DFQATT and CDR2 SNEGSKA come from the germline V gene (reference sequence). The junction had 9 bases not matched to a gene; V was cut back by 5 bases and J by 5 bases. This CDR3 is 15 amino acids long. By 5'RACE with 10-nucleotide random UMIs, the cDNA was made. TCRdb re-analysed the 5' RACE reads in MiXCR, keeping a single row per CDR3 protein. Seen here are tens of thousands of distinct CDR3 sequences, 2.5% observed once, and the top ten hold about 3%. This clonotype was detected ten times or more. Antigen: not known. The TCR sequence derives from a man in his fifties or sixties with multiple sclerosis. Sequencing was done on a sample of PBMCs. The J gene is TRBJ2-3, the V gene TRBV20-1; 11 nucleotides agree with TRBD2. In DNA form, the CDR3 reads TGCAGTGCTTCTTTAGCGGGGGGGCCGGTAGATACGCAGTATTTT. Residues: CSASLAGGPVDTQYF.